This T cell receptor (beta chain) was identified during a study of T cell repertoires in cytomegalovirus infection. The overall study: Public TCR beta signatures marked donors with CMV infection and the matching HLA.

Remarks on this clonotype: Its target is unknown.

Broader study findings: Based on cumulative public TCR beta family frequency, carriers of CMV plus the relevant HLA were identified. Clonotype analysis showed dominance of the ex vivo response by HLA-C-restricted CMV-specific TCR beta clonotypes.

Each CDR3 protein is one row after TCRdb ran MiXCR on the reads. The sample lists roughly 500,000 distinct CDR3 sequences, approximately 16% occurring once. The CDR3 is 14 residues long. From germline, CDR1 is LGHNA and CDR2 YNFKEQ. Trimming cost V 0 bases and J 5 bases, with 11 bases left between them. Sequencing input: CD8+ T cells from PBMCs. The sequence was obtained from a human donor in good health (CMV status not recorded). Some clones in this sample may be carry-over from other donors' samples. This rearrangement joins TRBV4-2 to TRBJ2-7; no clear D. CDR3: CASSQDGGRDEQYF. The CDR3 coding sequence is TGTGCCAGCAGCCAAGACGGCGGAAGGGACGAGCAGTACTTC.